This entry describes one TCR beta chain. Antigen specificity is unknown. cDNA libraries for TRB were generated by 5' RACE incorporating UMI labels. Reprocessing the 5' RACE reads, TCRdb reports a single entry for every CDR3 protein and omits DNA. This sample's table has 55,000 to 70,000 distinct CDR3 sequences. This sample is drawn from a study of CXCR3-negative and CXCR3-positive naive CD8 T cells. Germline V lookup: CDR1 MDHEN, CDR2 SYDVKM. CDR3 size: 14 residues. Study observations and caveats: TRBV-TRBJ usage was similar across naive CXCR3 subsets but distinct in memory cells. Greater hydrophobicity was found in TRB CDR3s of CXCR3-positive naive cells than of CXCR3-negative naive cells. For memory CD8+ cells diversity was much lower, but both naive subsets had comparably high diversity.

Sequenced material: naive CXCR3+ CD8+ T cells from blood. Specified subset: CD45RO-CCR7+CD27+CD95- naive CD8+ T cells expressing CXCR3 (TNR3+). The chain links TRBV28 to TRBJ1-1. The TCR sequence derives from a human donor in good health. Some clones in this sample may be carry-over from other donors' samples. CDR3 loop: CASRSFGWGTEAFF.